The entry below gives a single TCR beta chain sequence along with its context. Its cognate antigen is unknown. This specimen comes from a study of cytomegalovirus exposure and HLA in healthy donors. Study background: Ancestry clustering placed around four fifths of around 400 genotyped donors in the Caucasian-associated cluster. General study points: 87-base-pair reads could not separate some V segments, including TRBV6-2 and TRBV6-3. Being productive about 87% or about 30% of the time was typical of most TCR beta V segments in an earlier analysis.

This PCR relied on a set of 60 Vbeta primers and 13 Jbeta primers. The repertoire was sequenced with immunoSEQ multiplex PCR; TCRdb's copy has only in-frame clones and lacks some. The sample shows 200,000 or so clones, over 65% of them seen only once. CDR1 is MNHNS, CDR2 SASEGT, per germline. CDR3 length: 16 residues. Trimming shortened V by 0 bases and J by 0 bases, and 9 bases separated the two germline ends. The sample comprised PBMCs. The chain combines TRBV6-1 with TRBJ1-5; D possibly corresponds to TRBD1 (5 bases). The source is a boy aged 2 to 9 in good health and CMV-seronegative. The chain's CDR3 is CASSEAIGVSNQPQHF. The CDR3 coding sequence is TGTGCCAGCAGTGAAGCTATAGGGGTTAGCAATCAGCCCCAGCATTTT.